This TCR beta chain was recovered during a study of T cell responses to AZD1222 COVID-19 vaccine. Sequencing was performed with immunoSEQ multiplex PCR; in TCRdb, only in-frame clones are kept and a portion is missing. This table holds some 150,000 clones, roughly nine tenths found once. As concerns this clone: The antigen is undetermined.

Study-level points and caveats: The peak T cell response came first, and repertoires were sampled only after it.

V shed 3 bases and J shed 0 bases, with 14 bases lying between them. The CDR3 is 16 residues long. Germline V gene sequence: CDR1 PRHDT, CDR2 FYEKMQ (reference sequence). The sequence came from an adult in good health. The sequencing used peripheral blood, collected on day 0 of AZD1222 vaccination. The rearrangement joins TRBV13 to TRBJ1-1; D is possibly TRBD1 (5 bases). The CDR3 loop reads CASSFGGAGLNTEAFF. The DNA for the CDR3 is TGTGCCAGCAGCTTTGGAGGGGCGGGTTTGAACACTGAAGCTTTCTTT.